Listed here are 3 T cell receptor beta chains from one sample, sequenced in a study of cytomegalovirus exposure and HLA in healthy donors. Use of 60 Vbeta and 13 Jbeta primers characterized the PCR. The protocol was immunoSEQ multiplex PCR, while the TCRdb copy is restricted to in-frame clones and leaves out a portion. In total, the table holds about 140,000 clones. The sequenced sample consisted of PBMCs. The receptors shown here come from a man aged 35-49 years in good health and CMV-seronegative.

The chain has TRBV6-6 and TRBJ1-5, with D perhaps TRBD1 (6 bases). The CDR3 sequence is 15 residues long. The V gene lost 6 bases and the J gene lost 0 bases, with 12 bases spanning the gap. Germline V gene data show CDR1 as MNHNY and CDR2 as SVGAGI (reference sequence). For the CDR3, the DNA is TGTGCCAGCAGGGATGGGGGCTATAGCAATCAGCCCCAGCATTTT. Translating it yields CASRDGGYSNQPQHF.

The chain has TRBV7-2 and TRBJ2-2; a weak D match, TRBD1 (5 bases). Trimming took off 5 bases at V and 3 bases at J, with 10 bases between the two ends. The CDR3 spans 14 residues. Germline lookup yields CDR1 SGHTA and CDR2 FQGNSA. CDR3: CASSDRFYTGELFF. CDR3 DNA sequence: TGTGCCAGCAGCGACAGATTTTACACCGGGGAGCTGTTTTTT.

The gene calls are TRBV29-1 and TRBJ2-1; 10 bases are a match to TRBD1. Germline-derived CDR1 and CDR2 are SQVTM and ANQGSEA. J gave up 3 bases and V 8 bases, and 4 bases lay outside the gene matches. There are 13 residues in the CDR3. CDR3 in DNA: TGCAGCTCCCGGGACAGGGGCTACAATGAGCAGTTCTTC. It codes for CSSRDRGYNEQFF.